Shown below are 5 T cell receptor beta chains from a single sample sequenced in a study of neurological immune-mediated disorders. TCRdb called the 5' RACE reads again in MiXCR, with one record for every CDR3 protein. The table shows about 62,000 distinct CDR3 sequences, with roughly 4.8% occurring only once. The sequencing sample was made of PBMCs. The source is a woman aged 45 to 65 with multiple sclerosis.

This clonotype was detected ten times or more. The CDR3 sequence is CASSQDAGDNEQFF. CDR3 nucleotides: TGCGCCAGCAGCCAAGATGCGGGGGATAATGAGCAGTTCTTC. J is TRBJ2-1 and V is TRBV4-1, with 7 bases aligning to TRBD2. V lost 0 bases, J lost 7 bases, and 3 bases stayed unmatched. Germline-derived CDR1 and CDR2 are MGHRA and YSYEKL. The CDR3 has 14 amino acids.

This clonotype was detected many times. The rearrangement links TRBV6-4 to TRBJ2-2; no firm D call. V was clipped by 2 bases and J by 5 bases, with 6 bases between them. The CDR3 contains 13 residues. Germline loops: CDR1 MRHNA, CDR2 SNTAGT. This chain's CDR3 is CASSDVGTGELFF. CDR3 DNA: TGTGCCAGCAGTGACGTGGGAACCGGGGAGCTGTTTTTT.

Ten or more counts support this clonotype. The chain has TRBV7-2 and TRBJ2-2; maybe TRBD2 (5 bases). CDR3 length: 15 residues. Germline CDR1 SGHTA, CDR2 FQGNSA. V lost 4 bases to trimming and J lost 4 bases, with 13 bases between them. The CDR3: CASSYLAEGTGELFF. CDR3 sequence (DNA): TGTGCCAGCAGCTATCTAGCAGAGGGCACCGGGGAGCTGTTTTTT.

This clonotype was recorded at least ten times. This chain links TRBV12-3 or TRBV12-4 with TRBJ1-1; D not certain. Deletions cut 7 bases from V and 0 bases from J, with 9 bases between. This CDR3 comprises 13 residues. The CDR3 nucleotides are TGTGCCAGCACCCGCGATATGAACACTGAAGCTTTCTTT. Residues: CASTRDMNTEAFF.

In the case of this clonotype: One end of the junction does not line up with germline, which may come from a read error. This sequence joins TRBV7-2 and TRBJ1-5, with D unclear. Germline CDR1 reads SGHTA; CDR2 reads FQGNSA. This CDR3 comprises 17 residues. CDR3 region: CASSLARGLGSNQPQNF. DNA of the CDR3: TGTGCCAGCAGCTTAGCCCGAGGGCTAGGGAGCAATCAGCCCCAGAATTTT.